These 16 T cell receptor beta chains share one sample of origin, sequenced in a study of a mutant IDH1 vaccine in newly diagnosed glioma. The antigens these receptors bind are not known. As for time point: week 11, during vaccination. Vaccination used 300 ug of mutant IDH1 20-mer peptide per dose, with topical imiquimod. TCRdb's copy holds only in-frame clones and misses some; the assay was immunoSEQ multiplex PCR. The table includes roughly 120,000 clones, around four fifths detected once. This specimen consisted of PBMCs, obtained from a glioma patient whose treatment included an IDH1 peptide vaccine. These receptor sequences come from a man in his forties with glioma.

J is TRBJ2-7 and V is TRBV14; TRBD1 aligns across 9 bases. Trimming removed 0 bases from V and 5 bases from J; junction bases left unmatched: 8. The CDR3 sequence is 16 residues long. Germline-derived CDR1 and CDR2 are SGHDN and FVKESK. CDR3 amino acids: CASSQDPGQGAHEQYF. Written as DNA, the CDR3 is TGTGCCAGCAGCCAAGATCCGGGACAGGGTGCACACGAGCAGTACTTC.

V usage is TRBV18 and J usage is TRBJ2-5, with 8 bases lining up with TRBD2. The DNA end is a closer match to TRBJ2-7, so the J assignment may be wrong. The length of the CDR3 is 12 residues. Looked up from germline, CDR1 is KGHSH and CDR2 is LQKENI. The CDR3 DNA reads TGTGCCAGCACTCGGGAGGGAGGCGAGCAGTACTTC. Translated: CASTREGGEQYF.

V is TRBV6-7 and J is TRBJ2-7, with TRBD2 identical over 12 bases. TRBV6-7 is an ORF for which the function is uncertain. This CDR3 is built from 17 residues. J lost 2 bases, V lost 1 base, and 6 bases had no gene match. The CDR3 loop reads CASSYFPLAGGTYEQYF. The CDR3 coding sequence is TGTGCCAGCAGTTACTTTCCTCTAGCGGGGGGGACCTACGAGCAGTACTTC.

The V call is TRBV21-1, the J call TRBJ1-3; whether TRBD1, the table's D call, matches the DNA was not checked. TRBV21-1 is tagged as a pseudogene. This CDR3 spans 17 amino acids. CDR3 in amino acids: CASSKAIPGPSGNTIYF. CDR3 DNA: TGTGCCAGCAGCAAAGCGATCCCAGGGCCCTCTGGAAACACCATATATTTT.

J is TRBJ1-6 and V is TRBV27, with D unclear. Trimming removed 5 bases from V and 7 bases from J, with 6 bases in between. This CDR3 spans 12 amino acids. Germline CDR1 and CDR2: MNHEY and SMNVEV (reference sequence). CDR3 sequence: CASSGRNSPLHF. The CDR3 bases are TGTGCCAGCAGTGGTAGGAATTCACCCCTCCACTTT.

The chain couples TRBV5-1 to TRBJ1-6; TRBD1 aligns across 7 bases. The length of the CDR3 is 16 residues. V lost 2 bases to trimming and J lost 7 bases; unmatched junction nucleotides: 9. Germline lookup yields CDR1 SGHRS and CDR2 YFSETQ. As DNA, the CDR3 is TGCGCCAGCAGCTTCCAGGGGGATCCGGGGAATTCACCCCTCCACTTT. It encodes CASSFQGDPGNSPLHF.

The gene calls are TRBV15 and TRBJ1-2; D gene ambiguous. The V end was cut by 0 bases, the J end by 4 bases, with 12 bases between. This CDR3 comprises 15 residues. The germline CDR1 and CDR2 sequences are LNHNV and YYDKDF (reference sequence). The CDR3 coding sequence is TGTGCCACCAGCAGAGATCTTAGGGAACCCTATGGCTACACCTTC. It yields the protein CATSRDLREPYGYTF.

The chain is built from TRBV29-1 and TRBJ2-1, with 11 positions matching TRBD1. Germline V gene data show CDR1 as SQVTM and CDR2 as ANQGSEA. The CDR3 has 14 residues. Trimming removed 4 bases from V and 7 bases from J; junction bases left unmatched: 6. The CDR3 is CSVVGTGGLNEQFF. The CDR3 region has the DNA TGCAGCGTTGTAGGGACAGGGGGTCTAAATGAGCAGTTCTTC.

The V call is TRBV28, the J call TRBJ1-1, with D unclear. The V and J ends lost 5 bases and 1 base respectively, with 11 bases between them. Germline V lookup: CDR1 MDHEN, CDR2 SYDVKM. The CDR3 extends over 14 amino acids. CDR3: CASSGSTENTEAFF. CDR3 sequence (DNA): TGTGCCAGCAGTGGATCAACAGAGAACACTGAAGCTTTCTTT.

In regard to this clone: The sample carries other DNA sequences with the same CDR3. In DNA, the CDR3 is TGTGCCAGCAGCTTGGGGGGGCCCTACAATGAGCAGTTCTTC. It yields the protein CASSLGGPYNEQFF. The chain recombines TRBV5-6 with TRBJ2-1, with D possibly being TRBD1 (6 bases). The V and J ends lost 0 bases and 2 bases respectively, with 6 bases between them. CDR1 SGHDT and CDR2 YYEEEE come from the germline V gene. The CDR3 covers 14 residues.

The chain has TRBV10-1 and TRBJ2-5, with 10 bases lining up with TRBD1. Per the germline V gene, CDR1 is WNHNN and CDR2 is SYGVQD (reference sequence). Trimming removed 6 bases from V and 5 bases from J; junction bases left unmatched: 9. The CDR3 length is 15 residues. CDR3 coding DNA: TGCGCCAGCAGCGCGGGACAGGGGATGAGGGAGACCCAGTACTTC. It encodes CASSAGQGMRETQYF.

In this sample, this clone turned up a few times. The V gene is TRBV28, the J gene TRBJ1-1; 9 nucleotides match TRBD1. Trimming cost V 10 bases and J 0 bases; bases outside gene matches: 6. The germline V gene encodes CDR1 MDHEN and CDR2 SYDVKM. CDR3 size: 14 residues. The CDR3, as DNA: TGTGCCACCGAACAGGGGGCGTTGAACACTGAAGCTTTCTTT. It specifies CATEQGALNTEAFF.

J is TRBJ1-4 and V is TRBV30; 7 positions agree with TRBD1. Germline V gene lookup returns CDR1 GTSNPN and CDR2 SVGIG (reference sequence). Unmatched junction bases numbered 6, after V lost 1 base and J lost 7 bases. This CDR3 contains 14 residues. The CDR3 loop reads CAWSGQGSVEKLFF. For the CDR3, the DNA is TGTGCCTGGAGTGGACAGGGTTCAGTTGAAAAACTGTTTTTT. Supplemented by reference TRBV30 and TRBJ1-4, the full variable domain reads SQTIHQWPATLVQPVGSPLSLECTVEGTSNPNLYWYRQAAGRGLQLLFYSVGIGQISSEVPQNLSASRPQDRQFILSSKKLLLSDSGFYLCAWSGQGSVEKLFFGSGTQLSVL.

This sequence joins TRBV29-1 and TRBJ2-7; D is possibly TRBD2 (7 bases). Trimming left V 4 bases short and J 6 bases short, with 22 bases between. Germline V lookup: CDR1 SQVTM, CDR2 ANQGSEA. This CDR3 has 15 amino acids. CDR3 coding DNA: TGCAGCGTTGTCCCGGGGGCGGGAGTAAGTGGCGAGCAGTACTTC. Protein product: CSVVPGAGVSGEQYF.

The V gene is TRBV7-2, the J gene TRBJ2-1, with D possibly TRBD1 on 5 matching bases. The ends were cut back, 5 bases at V and 10 bases at J, with 9 bases in the middle. This CDR3 has 11 amino acids. Per the germline V gene, CDR1 is SGHTA and CDR2 is FQGNSA. CDR3 nucleotide sequence: TGTGCCAGCAGCCCCCACAGGGAGCAGTTCTTC. Its protein product is CASSPHREQFF.

The gene calls are TRBV7-9 and TRBJ2-3, with unresolved D. The ends were cut back, 6 bases at V and 0 bases at J, with 13 bases in the middle. This CDR3 has 15 amino acids. CDR1 is SEHNR and CDR2 is FQNEAQ in the germline V gene (reference sequence). The CDR3 DNA follows: TGTGCCAGCAGTCCAACGATTGCTAGCACAGATACGCAGTATTTT. It specifies CASSPTIASTDTQYF.